Listed below are T cell receptor beta chains from one sample, sequenced in a study of response to subunit inactivated influenza vaccine. TCRdb passed the RT-PCR reads through MiXCR, listing each CDR3 protein once. This sample has around 580,000 distinct CDR3 sequences; less than 15% occur once, and the top ten carry around 10%. This material consisted of PBMCs from blood, taken 12 days after vaccination. The receptors were gathered from a middle-aged man who received an inactivated influenza vaccine. Both conserved end residues are part of each CDR3. Fields, in order: V gene, D gene, clone size, J gene, CDR3 DNA, CDR3 protein. A D gene is named only where the DNA matches it firmly. Clone size is shown for a subset of rows, as once, few, many or a class of expanded clone.

V gene: TRBV4-1; D gene: .; clone size: .; J gene: TRBJ1-1; CDR3 DNA: TGCGCCAGCAGCCAAGATCCGGGGGTGCCTGAAGCTTTCTTT; CDR3 protein: CASSQDPGVPEAFF
V gene: TRBV6-1; D gene: .; clone size: few; J gene: TRBJ1-5; CDR3 DNA: TGTGCCAGCAGTACGGGAGTTGAGAGGAGCAATCAGCCCCAGCATTTT; CDR3 protein: CASSTGVERSNQPQHF
V gene: TRBV5-1; D gene: .; clone size: few; J gene: TRBJ1-6; CDR3 DNA: TGCGCCAGCAGCTTGGTACTTGGGAGCGACAATTCACCCCTCCACTTT; CDR3 protein: CASSLVLGSDNSPLHF
V gene: TRBV24-1; D gene: .; clone size: few; J gene: TRBJ2-1; CDR3 DNA: TGTGCCACCAGTGATTTGAGCTCCTGGCGATACAATGAGCAGTTCTTC; CDR3 protein: CATSDLSSWRYNEQFF
V gene: TRBV29-1; D gene: .; clone size: .; J gene: TRBJ1-5; CDR3 DNA: TGCAGCGTTAAGGGGACCGCTAGCAATCAGCCCCAGCATTTT; CDR3 protein: CSVKGTASNQPQHF
V gene: TRBV7-2; D gene: .; clone size: few; J gene: TRBJ2-3; CDR3 DNA: TGTGCCAGCAGCCTACGGACAGATCTTAGCACAGATACGCAGTATTTT; CDR3 protein: CASSLRTDLSTDTQYF
V gene: TRBV5-1; D gene: .; clone size: .; J gene: TRBJ2-1; CDR3 DNA: TGCGCCAGCAATCGCGGCACGTGGGGTACGAATGAGCAGTTCTTC; CDR3 protein: CASNRGTWGTNEQFF
V gene: TRBV6-2/TRBV6-3; D gene: .; clone size: .; J gene: TRBJ1-6; CDR3 DNA: TGTGCCAGCAGTTACTCGACGGGTAGCTCCTATAATTCACCCCTCCACTTT; CDR3 protein: CASSYSTGSSYNSPLHF
V gene: TRBV5-1; D gene: .; clone size: few; J gene: TRBJ2-7; CDR3 DNA: TGCGCCAGCAGCTTGGTAGGTGTAGGGCTAACCTACGAGCAGTACTTC; CDR3 protein: CASSLVGVGLTYEQYF
V gene: TRBV24-1; D gene: TRBD2; clone size: .; J gene: TRBJ2-5; CDR3 DNA: TGTGCCACCAGTGATTTCGGGCTAGCGGGAGAGGAGACCCAGTACTTC; CDR3 protein: CATSDFGLAGEETQYF
V gene: TRBV6-2/TRBV6-3; D gene: .; clone size: many; J gene: TRBJ1-1; CDR3 DNA: TGTGCCAGCAGTTACGATGTGTGGGACACTGAAGCTTTCTTT; CDR3 protein: CASSYDVWDTEAFF
V gene: TRBV4-2; D gene: .; clone size: .; J gene: TRBJ2-1; CDR3 DNA: TGTGCCAGCAGCCAAGATATGTTTAATGAGCAGTTCTTC; CDR3 protein: CASSQDMFNEQFF
V gene: TRBV7-6; D gene: .; clone size: .; J gene: TRBJ2-7; CDR3 DNA: TGTGCCAGCAGCTTAGAGCTTGGCAGGGACTACGAGCAGTACTTC; CDR3 protein: CASSLELGRDYEQYF
V gene: TRBV20-1; D gene: .; clone size: .; J gene: TRBJ2-2; CDR3 DNA: TGCAGTGCTAGATCCTTCTCAGCCGGGGAGCTGTTTTTT; CDR3 protein: CSARSFSAGELFF
V gene: TRBV7-9; D gene: .; clone size: many; J gene: TRBJ2-7; CDR3 DNA: TGTGCCAGCAACCCGGACGGACGATGGCACGAGCAGTACTTC; CDR3 protein: CASNPDGRWHEQYF
V gene: TRBV6-1; D gene: .; clone size: .; J gene: TRBJ2-7; CDR3 DNA: TGTGCCAGCAGTAGCTGGGACAACTACGAGCAGTACTTC; CDR3 protein: CASSSWDNYEQYF
V gene: TRBV28; D gene: TRBD2; clone size: .; J gene: TRBJ2-7; CDR3 DNA: TGTGCCAGCAGTTTTCTTCTAGCGGGAGGAGACGAGCAGTACTTC; CDR3 protein: CASSFLLAGGDEQYF
V gene: TRBV21-1; D gene: .; clone size: .; J gene: TRBJ2-2; CDR3 DNA: TGTGCCAGCAGCAAATCTTCCGGGCCTCGGGGGGAGCTGTTTTTT; CDR3 protein: CASSKSSGPRGELFF
V gene: TRBV10-3; D gene: .; clone size: .; J gene: TRBJ2-7; CDR3 DNA: TGTGCCATCAGTGTTCGGGGGCACGAGCAGTACTTC; CDR3 protein: CAISVRGHEQYF